These 23 T cell receptor beta chains were all obtained from the same sample, sequenced in a study of shared clonotypes between healthy human individuals. Clones were sequenced by immunoSEQ multiplex PCR, and TCRdb holds only the in-frame ones, with some missing. The sample contains hundreds of thousands of clones, around 90% of which appear only once. Sequenced sample: memory CD8+ T cells sorted from blood. The subset here: CD45RO+ cells pooled with CCR7-negative TemRA cells. The receptors derive from a man between 18 and 35 years old in good health.

This clone was picked up a small number of times. The chain carries TRBV7-2 and TRBJ1-5; no definite D call. CDR1 and CDR2 (germline): SGHTA, FQGNSA. V lost 6 bases, J lost 1 base, and 10 bases lay in between. The CDR3 totals 14 residues. The DNA of the CDR3 is TGTGCCAGCAGAGAGACGGGAAGCAATCAGCCCCAGCATTTT. As protein: CASRETGSNQPQHF.

The rearrangement uses TRBV9 and TRBJ2-1; 9 bases fit TRBD1. CDR1 is SGDLS, CDR2 YYNGEE, per germline. The CDR3 sequence is 16 residues long. The V and J ends lost 3 bases and 4 bases, in that order; junction bases with no gene match: 8. This CDR3 reads CASSASTGGAYNEQFF. For the CDR3, the DNA is TGTGCCAGCAGCGCCTCTACAGGGGGCGCTTACAATGAGCAGTTCTTC.

The chain joins TRBV4-3 to TRBJ2-7; 8 bases agree with TRBD1. Germline trimming cut 1 base from V and 1 base from J; bases unmatched to any gene: 3. The germline gives CDR1 LGHNA, CDR2 YSLEER. The CDR3 is 15 residues long. CDR3: CASSQGQGISYEQYF. DNA of the CDR3: TGCGCCAGCAGCCAAGGACAGGGGATTTCCTACGAGCAGTACTTC.

The V call is TRBV2, the J call TRBJ2-5, with 9 positions matching TRBD1. From germline, CDR1 is SNHLY and CDR2 FYNNEI. The V gene end was trimmed by 1 base and the J gene end by 4 bases; junction bases not matched to a gene: 7. The CDR3 has 16 amino acids. The CDR3 here is CASSEGPQGAGETQYF. CDR3 sequence (DNA): TGTGCCAGCAGTGAAGGTCCACAGGGGGCTGGAGAGACCCAGTACTTC.

This rearrangement joins TRBV10-2 to TRBJ2-1; TRBD2 matches 8 bases. The ends lost 4 bases at V and 7 bases at J; junction bases unmatched: 6. The germline CDR1 and CDR2 sequences are WSHSY and SAAADI. This CDR3 has 14 amino acids. The CDR3: CASSVTTSANEQFF. The CDR3 coding sequence is TGCGCCAGCAGTGTAACGACTAGCGCAAATGAGCAGTTCTTC.

The chain links TRBV13 to TRBJ1-2; D is uncertain. Trimming shortened V by 10 bases and J by 5 bases, and 23 bases separated the two germline ends. Germline V gene lookup returns CDR1 PRHDT and CDR2 FYEKMQ (reference sequence). The CDR3 runs to 15 residues. CDR3 bases: TGTGCCACCCCACGGCAAAAATCCCAGATATATGGCTACACCTTC. Encoded protein: CATPRQKSQIYGYTF.

This rearrangement joins TRBV7-6 to TRBJ2-1; 15 bases align to TRBD2. Looked up from germline, CDR1 is SGHVS and CDR2 is FNYEAQ. V gave up 4 bases and J gave up 1 base; unmatched junction bases: 2. The CDR3 spans 17 residues. In DNA form, the CDR3 reads TGTGCCAGCAGCTCTGGACTAGCGGGAGGGTCCTACAATGAGCAGTTCTTC. Translation gives CASSSGLAGGSYNEQFF.

CDR3 region: CASSSISGGSSYEQYF. The DNA for the CDR3 is TGTGCCAGCAGCTCCATAAGCGGGGGGAGCTCCTACGAGCAGTACTTC. This chain connects TRBV7-9 to TRBJ2-7; 9 nucleotides agree with TRBD2. Germline V gene data show CDR1 as SEHNR and CDR2 as FQNEAQ (reference sequence). The CDR3 sequence is 16 residues long. The trim removed 4 bases at V and 0 bases at J, leaving 7 bases unmatched.

The chain links TRBV7-9 to TRBJ2-2, with D perhaps matching TRBD1 (5 bases). The CDR3 spans 13 residues. Germline V gene sequence: CDR1 SEHNR, CDR2 FQNEAQ (reference sequence). V lost 5 bases and J lost 5, with 9 bases in between. Written as DNA, the CDR3 is TGTGCCAGCAGCGCCGACAGTACCGGGGAGCTGTTTTTT. Translation gives CASSADSTGELFF.

The V gene is TRBV7-9, the J gene TRBJ2-7; 8 bases line up with TRBD1. This CDR3 is 15 amino acids long. Trimming took 5 bases from V and 2 from J; bases not matched to a gene: 8. Germline CDR1 reads SEHNR; CDR2 reads FQNEAQ (reference sequence). The CDR3 region is CASSLGGTGPYEQYF. The CDR3, as DNA: TGTGCCAGCAGCCTTGGGGGGACAGGTCCCTACGAGCAGTACTTC. The whole variable domain, filled in from reference TRBV7-9 and TRBJ2-7, reads DTGVSQNPRHKITKRGQNVTFRCDPISEHNRLYWYRQTLGQGPEFLTYFQNEAQLEKSRLLSDRFSAERPKGSFSTLEIQRTEQGDSAMYLCASSLGGTGPYEQYFGPGTRLTVT.

The genes are TRBV5-1 and TRBJ1-1; 10 bases map to TRBD1. Germline-derived CDR1 and CDR2 are SGHRS and YFSETQ. The junction had 7 bases not matched to a gene; V was cut back by 5 bases and J by 3 bases. The CDR3 is 15 amino acids. CDR3 in DNA: TGCGCCAGCAGTCTTCGACAGGGGGCGTACACTGAAGCTTTCTTT. The encoded protein is CASSLRQGAYTEAFF.

This rearrangement joins TRBV7-9 to TRBJ1-2; TRBD1 matches at 7 bases. The CDR3 totals 14 residues. CDR1 is SEHNR, CDR2 FQNEAQ, per germline (reference sequence). V lost 5 bases and J lost 4; bases outside the gene matches: 7. The CDR3 region has the DNA TGTGCCAGCAGCCGTGGACAGGCGGGCTATGGCTACACCTTC. Protein: CASSRGQAGYGYTF.

This CDR3 is CASSVDGGETQYF. The CDR3 DNA follows: TGTGCCAGCAGCGTAGATGGAGGAGAGACCCAGTACTTC. The V and J genes are TRBV9 and TRBJ2-5, with D maybe TRBD2 (5 bases). The CDR3 consists of 13 residues. Trimming took 0 bases from V and 4 from J, leaving 7 bases between them. Germline CDR1 SGDLS, CDR2 YYNGEE.

The chain carries TRBV6-5 and TRBJ1-1, with D unresolved. Germline lookup yields CDR1 MNHEY and CDR2 SVGAGI. Trimming took off 0 bases at V and 4 bases at J, with 9 bases between the two ends. The CDR3 has 14 amino acids. CDR3 loop: CASSYSRATTEAFF. CDR3 DNA sequence: TGTGCCAGCAGTTACTCGAGGGCGACCACTGAAGCTTTCTTT.

This clone was picked up one time. A read error may be the cause here, since a much bigger clone is one base away. The identical CDR3 is also encoded by other nucleotide sequences in the sample. The V gene is TRBV30, the J gene TRBJ1-1; D not certain. The CDR3 consists of 13 residues. Germline V gene data show CDR1 as GTSNPN and CDR2 as SVGIG (reference sequence). Trimming took off 0 bases at V and 0 bases at J, with 5 bases between the two ends. CDR3 nucleotides: TGTGCCTGGAGTGTAGGTGTGAACACTGAAGCTTTCTTT. The encoded protein is CAWSVGVNTEAFF.

The V and J genes are TRBV9 and TRBJ1-6; D is unclear. Germline CDR1 and CDR2: SGDLS and YYNGEE. CDR3 length: 14 amino acids. Trimming stripped 0 bases from V and 8 bases from J, with 9 bases between. The CDR3 nucleotides are TGTGCCAGCAGCGTAGTGGAGGGTTATTCACCCCTCCACTTT. Translated: CASSVVEGYSPLHF.

The rearrangement joins TRBV6-5 to TRBJ2-1, with 8 bases that match TRBD1. In germline, CDR1 is MNHEY, CDR2 SVGAGI. The CDR3 contains 13 residues. V shed 6 bases, J shed 12 bases, and the junction held 10 bases outside the gene matches. The CDR3: CASSSGGAIGQFF. Here the CDR3 DNA reads TGTGCCAGCAGCTCAGGGGGCGCAATAGGGCAGTTCTTC.

The chain combines TRBV5-4 with TRBJ2-3; 7 bases line up with TRBD1. CDR1 and CDR2 (germline): SGHNT, YYREEE (reference sequence). The trim removed 0 bases at V and 3 bases at J, leaving 10 bases unmatched. The CDR3 totals 17 residues. CDR3 nucleotides: TGTGCCAGCAGCTTGGAGGGGGCGTCTATTGGGACAGATACGCAGTATTTT. This translates into CASSLEGASIGTDTQYF.

This clone was seen ten or more times. J is TRBJ1-1 and V is TRBV25-1; D not certain. The V gene's germline CDR1 is MGHDK and CDR2 SYGVNS. Trimming removed 4 bases at V and 3 bases at J, with 21 bases between. CDR3 length: 17 residues. The CDR3 protein is CASSVKWRGRRDTEAFF. In DNA, the CDR3 is TGTGCCAGCAGTGTGAAATGGCGAGGGCGCCGGGACACTGAAGCTTTCTTT. Full variable domain (outside the CDR3, taken from reference TRBV25-1 and TRBJ1-1): EADIYQTPRYLVIGTGKKITLECSQTMGHDKMYWYQQDPGMELHLIHYSYGVNSTEKGDLSSESTVSRIRTEHFPLTLESARPSHTSQYLCASSVKWRGRRDTEAFFGQGTRLTVV.

The V and J genes are TRBV10-3 and TRBJ1-3; possible D gene TRBD1, 6 bases. The CDR3 has 13 amino acids. Trimming pared 8 bases from V and 3 bases from J, leaving 11 bases between. CDR1 and CDR2 from the germline V gene are ENHRY and SYGVKD. The CDR3 DNA sequence: TGTGCCATCCAGCCAGGGGTTGGAAACACCATATATTTT. Protein product: CAIQPGVGNTIYF.

This sequence joins TRBV5-4 and TRBJ2-1, with 7 positions matching TRBD1. J was trimmed by 3 bases and V by 6 bases; bases with no gene match: 9. Per the germline V gene, CDR1 is SGHNT and CDR2 is YYREEE (reference sequence). CDR3 length: 15 residues. As DNA, the CDR3 is TGTGCCAGCACCCCCGTAGGGACAGTCTACAATGAGCAGTTCTTC. It translates to CASTPVGTVYNEQFF.

This clone was observed a few times. This chain uses TRBV27 with TRBJ2-7; 9 bases match TRBD1. The CDR3 is 14 residues long. V lost 2 bases, J lost 5 bases, and 4 bases stayed unmatched. Per germline, CDR1 MNHEY and CDR2 SMNVEV (reference sequence). Here the CDR3 DNA reads TGTGCCAGCAGTTTACTGGGACAGGGCCACGAGCAGTACTTC. It codes for CASSLLGQGHEQYF.

This chain uses TRBV15 with TRBJ2-7; the match to TRBD2 covers 13 bases. Losses at the gene ends were 2 bases for V and 3 bases for J; bases not matched to a gene: 4. The CDR3 consists of 16 residues. From germline, CDR1 is LNHNV and CDR2 YYDKDF (reference sequence). Here the CDR3 reads CATSRYGLAGDYEQYF. The CDR3 coding sequence is TGTGCCACCAGCAGATATGGACTAGCGGGAGACTACGAGCAGTACTTC.